The 26 T cell receptor beta chains listed next were all sequenced from one sample in a study of shared clonotypes between healthy human individuals. CD45RO-negative, CCR7-positively selected cells formed the naive CD8 fraction, excluding terminally differentiated effector memory CD45RA+ cells. Repertoires were generated with immunoSEQ multiplex PCR, while TCRdb's copy carries only in-frame clones and drops some. The profile covers roughly 850,000 clones, with roughly 96% appearing a single time and about 0.22% taken by the ten largest. The specimen sequenced was naive CD8+ T cells sorted from blood. The receptors stem from a young man in good health.

The V call is TRBV5-1, the J call TRBJ2-1; 10 bases are shared with TRBD2. This CDR3 spans 21 amino acids. The V gene end was trimmed by 0 bases and the J gene end by 0 bases; junction bases not matched to a gene: 15. From germline, CDR1 is SGHRS and CDR2 YFSETQ. CDR3: CASSLALFGLAEKTSYNEQFF. CDR3 sequence (DNA): TGCGCCAGCAGCTTGGCCCTTTTCGGACTAGCGGAAAAAACCTCCTACAATGAGCAGTTCTTC.

V is TRBV9 and J is TRBJ2-7, with 9 bases matching TRBD2. The germline V gene has CDR1 SGDLS and CDR2 YYNGEE. This CDR3 is built from 15 residues. The V segment lost 0 bases and the J segment 7 bases; nucleotides outside the gene matches: 8. CDR3 coding DNA: TGTGCCAGCAGCGTAGATGTAGCGGGAGCGGAGGAGCAGTACTTC. It encodes CASSVDVAGAEEQYF.

This chain joins TRBV7-8 and TRBJ2-1; D possibly corresponds to TRBD2 (5 bases). There are 13 residues in the CDR3. V gave up 6 bases and J gave up 10 bases, with 16 bases separating them. From germline, CDR1 is SGHVS and CDR2 FQNEAQ. The CDR3 spells CASRGFGDVEQFF. The CDR3, as DNA: TGTGCCAGCAGGGGGTTCGGGGATGTGGAGCAGTTCTTC. Drawing the rest from reference TRBV7-8 and TRBJ2-1, the complete variable domain is GAGVSQSPRYKVAKRGQDVALRCDPISGHVSLFWYQQALGQGPEFLTYFQNEAQLDKSGLPSDRFFAERPEGSVSTLKIQRTQQEDSAVYLCASRGFGDVEQFFGPGTRLTVL.

The chain uses TRBV19 and TRBJ2-5; D is undetermined. Trimming stripped 3 bases from V and 5 bases from J, with 10 bases between. The germline gives CDR1 LNHDA, CDR2 SQIVND (reference sequence). CDR3 length: 13 residues. The CDR3 sequence: CASSILIMETQYF. CDR3 nucleotides: TGTGCCAGTAGTATTTTGATCATGGAGACCCAGTACTTC.

This chain links TRBV19 with TRBJ2-5, with D uncertain. Germline V gives CDR1 LNHDA, CDR2 SQIVND (reference sequence). This CDR3 is 13 amino acids long. Trimming shortened V by 6 bases and J by 2 bases, and 10 bases separated the two germline ends. CDR3 protein: CASSSEQQETQYF. DNA of the CDR3: TGTGCCAGTAGCTCGGAACAGCAAGAGACCCAGTACTTC. Full variable domain (remainder filled in from reference TRBV19 and TRBJ2-5): DGGITQSPKYLFRKEGQNVTLSCEQNLNHDAMYWYRQDPGQGLRLIYYSQIVNDFQKGDIAEGYSVSREKKESFPLTVTSAQKNPTAFYLCASSSEQQETQYFGPGTRLLVL.

The rearrangement joins TRBV27 to TRBJ2-1; D not certain. The germline V gene encodes CDR1 MNHEY and CDR2 SMNVEV (reference sequence). The CDR3 is 13 amino acids. V was shortened by 2 bases and J by 5 bases, with 7 bases between the two germline ends. The CDR3 here is CASSLVPNNEQFF. The CDR3 DNA sequence: TGTGCCAGCAGTTTAGTTCCAAACAATGAGCAGTTCTTC.

V and J are TRBV7-9 and TRBJ2-3, with D perhaps matching TRBD1 (6 bases). Trimming left V 5 bases short and J 4 bases short, with 13 bases between. The germline CDR1 and CDR2 sequences are SEHNR and FQNEAQ (reference sequence). CDR3 length: 14 residues. CDR3 bases: TGTGCCAGCAGCCCCCGGACAGATCCAGATACGCAGTATTTT. It specifies CASSPRTDPDTQYF.

The CDR3 bases are TGTGCTAGTGGCCCAGGGGTAGCCGGCCCAAGTACGCAGTATTTT. Translated: CASGPGVAGPSTQYF. The chain recombines TRBV12-5 with TRBJ2-3, with D perhaps matching TRBD1 (6 bases). This CDR3 comprises 15 residues. Germline CDR1 reads LGHNT; CDR2 reads FRNRAP. Trimming took 6 bases from V and 8 from J, leaving 21 bases between them.

The chain is built from TRBV4-1 and TRBJ2-5, with 9 positions matching TRBD2. CDR3 size: 19 residues. Trimming at V came to 3 bases and at J to 1 base, leaving 15 bases not matched to a gene. The germline V gene has CDR1 MGHRA and CDR2 YSYEKL. CDR3 nucleotide sequence: TGCGCCAGCAGCCATGATAGCGGGAGTGGTTTTTTTGGCCAAGAGACCCAGTACTTC. Protein: CASSHDSGSGFFGQETQYF.

This clone has a single count. The gene calls are TRBV5-6 and TRBJ2-1; TRBD1 matches at 9 bases. The CDR3 loop spans 18 amino acids. Germline loops: CDR1 SGHDT, CDR2 YYEEEE. The junction had 13 bases not matched to a gene; V was cut back by 0 bases and J by 6 bases. CDR3 amino acids: CASSLVRDRVFFSNEQFF. CDR3 DNA: TGTGCCAGCAGCTTGGTCCGGGACAGGGTTTTTTTTAGCAATGAGCAGTTCTTC. Complete variable domain (other parts from reference TRBV5-6 and TRBJ2-1): DAGVTQSPTHLIKTRGQQVTLRCSPKSGHDTVSWYQQALGQGPQFIFQYYEEEERQRGNFPDRFSGHQFPNYSSELNVNALLLGDSALYLCASSLVRDRVFFSNEQFFGPGTRLTVL.

The rearrangement links TRBV2 to TRBJ1-4, with D unresolved. The germline V gene has CDR1 SNHLY and CDR2 FYNNEI. This CDR3 has 13 amino acids. The V gene lost 7 bases and the J gene lost 5 bases, with 11 bases spanning the gap. The DNA of the CDR3 is TGTGCCAGCACGGGTGGGTCGAATGAAAAACTGTTTTTT. Translation: CASTGGSNEKLFF.

This chain uses TRBV7-9 with TRBJ2-6, with D possibly called TRBD1 or TRBD2 (5 bases each). This CDR3 is built from 18 residues. CDR1 SEHNR and CDR2 FQNEAQ come from the germline V gene (reference sequence). V was trimmed by 5 bases and J by 0 bases, leaving 17 bases between them. CDR3 amino acids: CASSLRDEASSGANVLTF. The DNA of the CDR3 is TGTGCCAGCAGCCTACGGGACGAGGCTAGCTCTGGGGCCAACGTCCTGACTTTC.

This chain links TRBV7-9 with TRBJ2-1; TRBD2 aligns across 11 bases. CDR1 and CDR2 (germline): SEHNR, FQNEAQ (reference sequence). V dropped 5 bases and J dropped 10; count of bases not matched to a gene: 22. The CDR3 spans 19 residues. DNA for the CDR3: TGTGCCAGCAGCGGGGGGACAGGATTGGGACTAGCGGACTGGCGGGAGCAGTTCTTC. Translation: CASSGGTGLGLADWREQFF.

V is TRBV4-1 and J is TRBJ1-3; unclear D gene. Germline CDR1 and CDR2: MGHRA and YSYEKL. This CDR3 spans 16 amino acids. Trimming left V 0 bases short and J 1 base short, with 10 bases between. CDR3: CASSQDYWISGNTIYF. CDR3 in DNA: TGCGCCAGCAGCCAAGATTATTGGATATCTGGAAACACCATATATTTT.

This CDR3 reads CASSRDSTDTQYF. CDR3 DNA: TGTGCCAGCAGCCGGGACAGCACAGATACGCAGTATTTT. This sequence joins TRBV7-2 and TRBJ2-3; tentatively, D is TRBD1 or TRBD2 (5 bases each). V lost 5 bases and J 0 bases, leaving 6 bases between the germline ends. The CDR3 is 13 amino acids. Germline lookup yields CDR1 SGHTA and CDR2 FQGNSA.

This chain links TRBV6-1 with TRBJ2-1; 9 nucleotides match TRBD2. V gave up 1 base and J gave up 4 bases; unmatched junction bases: 5. The CDR3 extends over 16 amino acids. The germline V gene has CDR1 MNHNS and CDR2 SASEGT. CDR3: CASSEEGSGRYNEQFF. For the CDR3, the DNA is TGTGCCAGCAGTGAAGAAGGTAGCGGGAGATACAATGAGCAGTTCTTC.

This clone came up once. V gene TRBV5-8 combines with J gene TRBJ2-7; TRBD1 is a possible D gene (6 bases). This CDR3 is built from 14 residues. Trimming took 5 bases from V and 5 from J, leaving 17 bases between them. Germline V gene sequence: CDR1 SGHTS, CDR2 YDEGEE. The CDR3 DNA follows: TGTGCCAGCAGTCATAACAGGGATCTGAACGAGCAGTACTTC. The encoded protein is CASSHNRDLNEQYF.

This chain links TRBV7-8 with TRBJ2-1; D is undetermined. The CDR3 consists of 14 residues. Germline values: CDR1 SGHVS, CDR2 FQNEAQ. Trimming stripped 1 base from V and 6 bases from J, with 10 bases between. The CDR3 spells CASSLVPAANEQFF. CDR3 bases: TGTGCCAGCAGCTTAGTTCCCGCCGCCAATGAGCAGTTCTTC. Based on the CDR3 plus reference TRBV7-8 and TRBJ2-1, the full variable domain is GAGVSQSPRYKVAKRGQDVALRCDPISGHVSLFWYQQALGQGPEFLTYFQNEAQLDKSGLPSDRFFAERPEGSVSTLKIQRTQQEDSAVYLCASSLVPAANEQFFGPGTRLTVL.

The CDR3 nucleotides read TGTGCCAGCAGCTCGGGACAGGCTCTACTCCAAGAGACCCAGTACTTC. It codes for CASSSGQALLQETQYF. The chain employs TRBV11-2 and TRBJ2-5; 8 bases align to TRBD1. The CDR3 is 16 residues long. V trimming: 4 bases; J trimming: 1 base; junction bases outside the gene matches: 8. Germline values: CDR1 SGHAT, CDR2 FQNNGV.

The chain uses TRBV5-6 and TRBJ2-2, with TRBD2 matching 12 bases. V lost 0 bases and J lost 5; bases outside the gene matches: 11. Germline CDR1 reads SGHDT; CDR2 reads YYEEEE. The CDR3 loop spans 19 amino acids. CDR3 sequence reads: CASSLEGRLAGVRTGELFF. The CDR3 region has the DNA TGTGCCAGCAGCTTGGAGGGTCGACTAGCGGGAGTAAGAACCGGGGAGCTGTTTTTT.

Comments on this clone: Within the sample, other DNA sequences also encode this same CDR3. This chain links TRBV28 with TRBJ2-5; no firm D call. The CDR3 loop spans 12 amino acids. Germline V lookup: CDR1 MDHEN, CDR2 SYDVKM. Between the trimmed V and J ends, which lost 2 bases and 4 bases, there was a span of 5 bases. CDR3 DNA sequence: TGTGCCAGCAGTTTAATAGGAGAGACCCAGTACTTC. It codes for CASSLIGETQYF.

The chain has TRBV27 and TRBJ2-1, with a possible D match to TRBD2 (5 bases). Germline V gives CDR1 MNHEY, CDR2 SMNVEV (reference sequence). The CDR3 runs to 15 residues. V was clipped by 2 bases and J by 3 bases, with 11 bases between them. CDR3 in DNA: TGTGCCAGCAGTTTAGTCAGCGGAGACTACAATGAGCAGTTCTTC. It codes for CASSLVSGDYNEQFF.

This chain joins TRBV4-1 and TRBJ2-3; 16 bases map to TRBD2. This CDR3 region has 21 residues. Germline CDR1 reads MGHRA; CDR2 reads YSYEKL. V gave up 4 bases and J gave up 0 bases; unmatched junction bases: 13. CDR3 coding DNA: TGCGCCAGCAGCCCAGCGCCTGAGGGACTAGCGGGAGGGCTTAGCACAGATACGCAGTATTTT. Translating gives CASSPAPEGLAGGLSTDTQYF.

The J gene is TRBJ2-2, the V gene TRBV10-3; D unclear. The germline V gene encodes CDR1 ENHRY and CDR2 SYGVKD. The CDR3 extends over 14 amino acids. Trimming removed 3 bases at V and 7 bases at J, with 12 bases between. The CDR3 loop reads CAISDTPRIGELFF. As DNA, the CDR3 is TGTGCCATCAGTGACACTCCAAGGATCGGGGAGCTGTTTTTT.

The rearrangement joins TRBV28 to TRBJ2-3; TRBD1 or TRBD2 may be the D gene (6 bases each). CDR1 and CDR2 (germline): MDHEN, SYDVKM. CDR3 length: 15 amino acids. The germline V and J ends were trimmed by 10 bases and 2 bases, with 19 bases remaining between them. CDR3 sequence reads: CAITGGDWYTDTQYF. CDR3 sequence (DNA): TGTGCCATCACCGGGGGCGACTGGTACACAGATACGCAGTATTTT.

The chain has TRBV6-1 and TRBJ1-2; weak D call: TRBD1 (6 bases). CDR1 and CDR2 from the germline V gene are MNHNS and SASEGT. V lost 6 bases, J lost 7 bases, and 21 bases lay in between. The CDR3 has 15 amino acids. The CDR3 DNA is TGTGCCAGCAGCGGAGGGGGGCCGAGGCAGAGTGGCTACACCTTC. Its translation: CASSGGGPRQSGYTF.